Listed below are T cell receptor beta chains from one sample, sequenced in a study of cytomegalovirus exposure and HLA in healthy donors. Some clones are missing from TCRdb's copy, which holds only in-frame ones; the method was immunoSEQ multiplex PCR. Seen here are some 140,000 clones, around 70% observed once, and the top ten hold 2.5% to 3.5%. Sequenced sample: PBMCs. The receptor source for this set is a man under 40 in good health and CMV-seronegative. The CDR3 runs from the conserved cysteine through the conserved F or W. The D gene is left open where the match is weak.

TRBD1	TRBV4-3	CASSQDHRGLYNEQFF
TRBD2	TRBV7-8	CASSDSGSTDDEQFF
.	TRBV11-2	CASVKADTEAFF
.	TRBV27	CASSFGTVRTDTQYF
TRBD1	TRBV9	CASSPRDRESYEQYF
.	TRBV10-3	CATNQAGRMAYEQYF
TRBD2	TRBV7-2	CASSPPASGYYEQYF
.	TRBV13	CASSDPSGYGYTF
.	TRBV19	CASSIAVYQETQYF
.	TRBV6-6	CASSYSAGGNTEAFF
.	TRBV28	CASRVPGTPTYEQYF
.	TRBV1	CTSSQDPRTSLYEQYF
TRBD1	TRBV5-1	CASSPGQTRTGNTIYF
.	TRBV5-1	CASSLGGQGAAIRVEKLFF
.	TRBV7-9	CASSRSGSGANVLTF
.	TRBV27	CASRTGGRAGDLFTEAFF
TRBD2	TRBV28	CASSSPRGTSGRAGEQFF
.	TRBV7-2	CASSLRGELFF
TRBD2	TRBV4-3	CASSQDGGEYNEQFF
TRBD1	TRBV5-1	CASSPGQGAFDTGELFF
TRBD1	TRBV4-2	CASSQDRGTGRETQYF
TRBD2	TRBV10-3	CAISVTGTLASGYNEQFF
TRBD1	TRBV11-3	CASSQGQDEYGYTF
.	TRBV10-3	CAISEPQGGLRADTQYF
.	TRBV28	CASSLDSNSPLHF
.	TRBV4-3	CASSQERGSVWAGNYGYTF
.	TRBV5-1	CASSGRPGTDSGYTF
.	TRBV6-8	CASSYSVRPLGLINTEAFF
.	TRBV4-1	CASSQSLLEGYQPQHF
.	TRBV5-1	CASSLDRDTASYEQYF
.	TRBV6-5	CASSYSEGTGELFF
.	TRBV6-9	CASISPPQGSGNTIYF
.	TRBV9	CASSVGQAGELFF
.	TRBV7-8	CASSLNPLAASSYNEQFF
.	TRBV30	CAWSISTVNEKLFF
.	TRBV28	CASSSHSGIDPQYF
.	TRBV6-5	CASSYSEAGDNSPLHF
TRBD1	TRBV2	CASSKTGGDWDEQYF
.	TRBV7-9	CASSYRLTGLDNSPLHF
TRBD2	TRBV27	CASSFSGRYEQYF
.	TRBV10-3	CAIQGSASTDTQYF
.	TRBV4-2	CASSHLTAGIDGYTF
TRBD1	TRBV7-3	CASSSTGTGAYEQYF
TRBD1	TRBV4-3	CASSQEGTGITDTQYF
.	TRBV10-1	CASTNQGMAVSTDTQYF
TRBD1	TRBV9	CASSVAGDRGDTQYF
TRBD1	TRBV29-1	CSVRVQGAVNEQFF
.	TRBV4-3	CASSQGQLASHAFF
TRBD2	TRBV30	CAWSVYPLLGGGTYEQYF
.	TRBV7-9	CASSLGDINEQFF